A single sample gave rise to the 27 T cell receptor beta chains below, sequenced in a study of T cell changes during pregnancy in multiple sclerosis (dated by TCRdb to the late 2010s). Libraries were prepared through the immunoSEQ multiplex PCR assay. The table was pulled from immuneACCESS by TCRdb, which kept in-frame rearrangements only. Such tables lose some clones; where checked, under half of the loss comes from unresolved V genes, and the rest has no known cause. The sample has 75,000 to 95,000 clones on record, roughly 90% of them singletons. Of the sample, about 1.6% falls within the top ten clones. Material: peripheral blood, obtained in the first trimester of pregnancy. The receptors were sampled from a female donor with multiple sclerosis, enrolled in a pregnancy study.

This clone was recorded only once. V gene TRBV5-5 combines with J gene TRBJ2-7, with D tentatively TRBD1 (5 bases). CDR1 is SGHKS, CDR2 YYEKEE, per germline (reference sequence). V was pared by 2 bases and J by 0 bases, with 12 bases between. The CDR3 runs 15 residues. In nucleotides, the CDR3 is TGTGCCAGCAGCTTTCGGCAGGGATTCTCCTACGAGCAGTACTTC. It is translated as CASSFRQGFSYEQYF. The whole variable domain, remainder taken from reference TRBV5-5 and TRBJ2-7, is DAGVTQSPTHLIKTRGQQVTLRCSPISGHKSVSWYQQVLGQGPQFIFQYYEKEERGRGNFPDRFSARQFPNYSSELNVNALLLGDSALYLCASSFRQGFSYEQYFGPGTRLTVT.

The chain couples TRBV18 to TRBJ1-4; D is possibly TRBD1 (5 bases). Germline CDR1 is KGHSH and CDR2 is LQKENI. This CDR3 region has 14 residues. V was trimmed by 5 bases and J by 7 bases, leaving 14 bases between them. The CDR3 loop reads CASSSQGRSEKLFF. The CDR3 DNA reads as TGTGCCAGCTCATCCCAGGGAAGAAGTGAAAAACTGTTTTTT.

A word on this clone: Relative to the germline gene, one junction end is altered; a read error may explain this. DNA for the CDR3: TGTGCCAGCAGCTCGACTAGCGGGAGCAAAGAGGCGACTCTCTTC. Protein sequence: CASSSTSGSKEATLF. The chain is built from TRBV11-1 and TRBJ2-1; the match to TRBD2 covers 12 bases. CDR3 size: 15 residues. The germline V gene has CDR1 SGHAT and CDR2 FQDESV (reference sequence).

The chain recombines TRBV25-1 with TRBJ1-2; D is perhaps TRBD1 (6 bases). Germline-derived CDR1 and CDR2 are MGHDK and SYGVNS. This CDR3 spans 14 amino acids. V was pared by 4 bases and J by 6 bases, with 15 bases between. The CDR3 DNA reads TGTGCCAGCAGTGCCAAGGGGACACCGCATGGCTACACCTTC. Translating it yields CASSAKGTPHGYTF.

The chain recombines TRBV7-9 with TRBJ2-7; TRBD1 might be the D (5 bases). V was pared by 5 bases and J by 7 bases, with 21 bases between. The CDR3 is made up of 15 amino acids. Germline CDR1 reads SEHNR; CDR2 reads FQNEAQ (reference sequence). CDR3 sequence reads: CASSAGSQNLGEQYF. DNA for the CDR3: TGTGCCAGCAGCGCAGGGTCTCAAAACCTGGGGGAGCAGTACTTC.

The genes are TRBV27 and TRBJ1-2; D gene unclear. This CDR3 region has 13 residues. CDR1 MNHEY and CDR2 SMNVEV come from the germline V gene (reference sequence). V was trimmed by 3 bases and J by 6 bases, leaving 11 bases between them. As DNA, the CDR3 is TGTGCCAGCAGTTTGGGTAGGCAGGATGGCTACACCTTC. Translated: CASSLGRQDGYTF.

This chain connects TRBV5-1 to TRBJ2-1; 11 bases are shared with TRBD2. The CDR3 is 19 residues long. Germline-derived CDR1 and CDR2 are SGHRS and YFSETQ. V shed 1 base, J shed 0 bases, and the junction held 9 bases outside the gene matches. The CDR3, as DNA: TGCGCCAGCAGCTTGACACTAGCGGGAGCGTTGGGCTCCTACAATGAGCAGTTCTTC. The encoded protein is CASSLTLAGALGSYNEQFF.

V usage is TRBV9 and J usage is TRBJ2-1; no firm D call. Between the trimmed V and J ends, which lost 1 base and 10 bases, there was a span of 15 bases. The CDR3 covers 14 residues. CDR1 is SGDLS, CDR2 YYNGEE, per germline. Here the CDR3 reads CASSVTMQSREQFF. CDR3 nucleotide sequence: TGTGCCAGCAGCGTAACTATGCAAAGCCGGGAGCAGTTCTTC.

This clone was detected a few times. The same CDR3 arises from other DNA sequences in this sample as well. The chain has TRBV10-1 and TRBJ2-7; 10 bases are a match to TRBD2. The germline V gene encodes CDR1 WNHNN and CDR2 SYGVQD (reference sequence). With V trimmed by 4 bases and J by 1 base, 1 base remained unmatched. The length of the CDR3 is 14 residues. CDR3 sequence: CASSGTSGSYEQYF. The CDR3, as DNA: TGCGCCAGCAGTGGGACTAGCGGTTCCTACGAGCAGTACTTC.

The genes are TRBV7-9 and TRBJ2-7; the match to TRBD2 covers 7 bases. CDR1 is SEHNR, CDR2 FQNEAQ, per germline (reference sequence). The J segment lost 2 bases and the V segment lost 5 bases, leaving 3 bases of the junction unmatched. This CDR3 has 13 residues. This CDR3 reads CASSPAGPYEQYF. The CDR3 coding sequence is TGTGCCAGCAGCCCAGCGGGGCCCTACGAGCAGTACTTC.

V gene TRBV11-2 combines with J gene TRBJ2-3; 12 positions agree with TRBD2. Trimming at V came to 4 bases and at J to 6 bases, leaving 5 bases not matched to a gene. Germline V gene data show CDR1 as SGHAT and CDR2 as FQNNGV. The length of the CDR3 is 15 residues. The CDR3 DNA sequence: TGTGCCAGCAGCTGGCGACTAGCGGGAGTCGATACGCAGTATTTT. As protein: CASSWRLAGVDTQYF.

This clone came up once. This sequence joins TRBV5-4 and TRBJ1-2, with D possibly matching TRBD1 (5 bases). The CDR3 contains 12 residues. V was shortened by 2 bases and J by 12 bases, with 14 bases between the two germline ends. Germline V CDR1 and CDR2: SGHNT, YYREEE (reference sequence). This CDR3 is CASSLWGSPHTF. The CDR3, as DNA: TGTGCCAGCAGCTTATGGGGCAGCCCTCACACCTTC.

The CDR3 protein is CASIPRLAAYNEQFF. CDR3 in DNA: TGTGCCAGCATTCCCAGGCTAGCGGCCTACAATGAGCAGTTCTTC. The rearrangement joins TRBV28 to TRBJ2-1, with 7 bases lining up with TRBD2. V was pared by 7 bases and J by 2 bases, with 8 bases of the junction left unmatched. CDR3 size: 15 residues. The germline gives CDR1 MDHEN, CDR2 SYDVKM.

This clone has just one count. The V and J genes are TRBV2 and TRBJ2-7; maybe TRBD1 (5 bases). Trimming cost V 4 bases and J 1 base, with 8 bases left between them. The CDR3 totals 13 residues. Germline assignment: CDR1 SNHLY and CDR2 FYNNEI. The CDR3 is CASSAGRSYEQYF. DNA for the CDR3: TGTGCCAGCAGTGCAGGGCGTTCCTACGAGCAGTACTTC.

The chain carries TRBV6-7 and TRBJ2-3; possibly TRBD2 for D (6 bases). TRBV6-7 is an open reading frame whose function is uncertain. CDR3 length: 17 residues. The ends were cut back, 6 bases at V and 1 base at J, with 20 bases in the middle. CDR3 region: CASSHQLVGGGTDTQYF. CDR3 DNA sequence: TGTGCCAGCAGCCACCAATTGGTAGGCGGGGGCACAGATACGCAGTATTTT.

The chain joins TRBV29-1 to TRBJ2-1; 13 bases map to TRBD2. The CDR3 runs 14 residues. With V trimmed by 6 bases and J by 8 bases, 7 bases remained unmatched. Germline-derived CDR1 and CDR2 are SQVTM and ANQGSEA. The CDR3 bases are TGCAGCGTCTGGACTAGCGGGAGAAGGGATGAGCAGTTCTTC. Protein: CSVWTSGRRDEQFF.

V usage is TRBV29-1 and J usage is TRBJ2-2; tentative D call: TRBD1 (6 bases). This CDR3 spans 13 amino acids. Germline lookup yields CDR1 SQVTM and CDR2 ANQGSEA. Trimming took off 1 base at V and 7 bases at J, with 10 bases between the two ends. The CDR3 here is CSVEVQGHGELFF. CDR3 coding DNA: TGCAGCGTTGAAGTACAGGGCCACGGGGAGCTGTTTTTT.

Here the CDR3 DNA reads TGTGCCAGCAGGCTCAGGGGGCCAAGGACCAGTGGACAAAATGAGCAGTTCTTC. Translation: CASRLRGPRTSGQNEQFF. V is TRBV27 and J is TRBJ2-1; 8 positions agree with TRBD1. Trimming at V came to 6 bases and at J to 7 bases, leaving 20 bases not matched to a gene. Germline CDR1 MNHEY, CDR2 SMNVEV (reference sequence). The CDR3 is 18 residues long.

The chain employs TRBV15 and TRBJ1-2; tentative D call: TRBD1 (5 bases). The CDR3 length is 13 residues. The V gene lost 6 bases and the J gene lost 7 bases, with 15 bases spanning the gap. The germline gives CDR1 LNHNV, CDR2 YYDKDF (reference sequence). The CDR3 protein is CATSMGTTPGYTF. CDR3 coding DNA: TGTGCCACCAGTATGGGGACTACCCCTGGCTACACCTTC.

This chain links TRBV7-9 with TRBJ2-1; 7 bases are a match to TRBD1. This CDR3 has 17 residues. Trimming at V came to 3 bases and at J to 0 bases, leaving 8 bases not matched to a gene. The germline V gene encodes CDR1 SEHNR and CDR2 FQNEAQ (reference sequence). The CDR3 region has the DNA TGTGCCAGCAGCTTCGGACAGGCAACGAGCTCCTACAATGAGCAGTTCTTC. It yields the protein CASSFGQATSSYNEQFF.

The genes are TRBV9 and TRBJ1-4; tentative D call: TRBD1 (6 bases). V was pared by 3 bases and J by 3 bases, with 12 bases between. There are 15 residues in the CDR3. Germline CDR1 and CDR2: SGDLS and YYNGEE. CDR3 region: CASSARQAANEKLFF. CDR3 sequence (DNA): TGTGCCAGCAGCGCCAGACAGGCTGCTAATGAAAAACTGTTTTTT.

The V and J genes are TRBV19 and TRBJ1-1; the D gene is possibly TRBD1 (5 bases). The CDR3 has 14 amino acids. V lost 6 bases and J 1 base, leaving 12 bases between the germline ends. Germline CDR1 LNHDA, CDR2 SQIVND (reference sequence). In nucleotides, the CDR3 is TGTGCCAGTAGGCAGGGTCAATCGAACACTGAAGCTTTCTTT. This translates into CASRQGQSNTEAFF.

The rearrangement links TRBV19 to TRBJ1-2, with D possibly being TRBD1 (6 bases). Germline assignment: CDR1 LNHDA and CDR2 SQIVND (reference sequence). V was shortened by 6 bases and J by 7 bases, with 15 bases between the two germline ends. The CDR3 is made up of 13 amino acids. This CDR3 reads CASRVQGRAGYTF. The CDR3 nucleotides are TGTGCCAGTAGAGTACAGGGACGGGCTGGCTACACCTTC.

The chain carries TRBV27 and TRBJ1-2; D is ambiguous. Per the germline V gene, CDR1 is MNHEY and CDR2 is SMNVEV (reference sequence). Trimming removed 3 bases from V and 2 bases from J, with 22 bases in between. The CDR3 length is 18 residues. The CDR3 reads CASSFSAGQLWANYGYTF. DNA of the CDR3: TGTGCCAGCAGTTTCTCAGCGGGCCAGCTGTGGGCGAACTATGGCTACACCTTC.

This clone was found once. The rearrangement uses TRBV7-2 and TRBJ2-3; 7 positions match TRBD1. Germline CDR1 is SGHTA and CDR2 is FQGNSA. CDR3 length equals 16 residues. The ends lost 6 bases at V and 2 bases at J; junction bases unmatched: 11. CDR3 sequence: CASSPRGTRTTDTQYF. DNA of the CDR3: TGTGCCAGCAGTCCCAGGGGGACCCGCACCACAGATACGCAGTATTTT.

This clone was picked up one time. The chain joins TRBV7-2 to TRBJ2-7, with 7 bases matching TRBD2. J was trimmed by 0 bases and V by 1 base; bases with no gene match: 3. The CDR3 is 15 amino acids. Germline CDR1 reads SGHTA; CDR2 reads FQGNSA. The CDR3 region has the DNA TGTGCCAGCAGCTTAGACGGGAGGAGCTCCTACGAGCAGTACTTC. Protein sequence: CASSLDGRSSYEQYF.

This rearrangement joins TRBV29-1 to TRBJ2-7; TRBD1 agrees at 7 bases. Trimming took 7 bases from V and 4 from J; bases not matched to a gene: 7. This CDR3 has 12 residues. Germline CDR1 and CDR2: SQVTM and ANQGSEA. This CDR3 reads CSGRDRSYEQYF. CDR3 bases: TGCAGCGGCCGGGACAGAAGTTACGAGCAGTACTTC.